This T cell receptor (beta chain) was retrieved from a study of brain T cells in children with intractable seizures (dated by TCRdb to about 2021). Broadly, across the study: Resected brain tissue from a few dozen pediatric epilepsy surgery cases was first screened for immune gene transcripts using a NanoString immunology panel. Among the approximately twelve selected surgery cases, eight also had pre-surgery blood sequenced, leaving four with brain tissue only. On the study overall, not on this receptor specifically: Viral specificity was inferred solely from CDR3 sequence similarity, and the HCMV serostatus of the patients was not known. Because sequencing depth differed between pre- and post-surgery blood, the absence of clones from the pre-surgery sample may reflect undersampling.

The sample holds one count of this clone. The clone's antigen remains unknown. Base qualities are not recorded, but no much larger clone differs from it by a single base. Cut back by 8 bases and 8 bases, the V and J ends lie 15 bases apart. The germline V gene supplies CDR1 KGHSH and CDR2 LQKENI. Reading from cysteine to phenylalanine, the CDR3 counts 12 amino acids. CDR3 DNA only is kept here, 36 bases in frame from base 1. TCR beta chain sequences were generated from genomic DNA using the immunoSEQ assay. The authors processed their data as follows. CDR3 sequences that did not begin with the conserved framework cysteine at position 104 were removed by hand. Clonality was calculated as one minus the normalized Shannon's Diversity Index, with values ranging from 0 (maximal diversity) to 1 (oligoclonal). Chi-squared comparison-of-proportions tests assessed whether the same CDR3 differed in frequency between samples, such as brain versus blood. Public clonotypes were identified through searches of immuneACCESS, and similarity to known antiviral clonotypes was evaluated with the VDJdb browser. Here the immuneACCESS table is served through TCRdb, limited to in-frame sequences with V and J called. Missing clones are a known gap in these copies; in checked studies unresolved V genes cover under half, and the rest lacks a known reason. That table supplies the V and J calls and clone size; D and trimming were determined from the DNA. The sample records about 340,000 clones, about 94% of which are singletons. The ten largest account for 5% to 7% of the sample.

The meaning of the sample's time point label: blood from clinic visit 5 months post-surgery; TSC patient then seizure free. The surgery cases that showed the highest brain T cell transcript signatures were chosen for TCR beta chain sequencing of brain tissue, and of blood when it was available. Patients had been treated with at least one anti-epileptic drug before surgery. The TCR-sequenced patients were children whose drug-resistant epilepsy was caused by tuberous sclerosis complex, focal cortical dysplasia, Rasmussen encephalitis or hemimegalencephaly. Bulk genomic DNA was extracted from unsorted brain tissue and whole blood with the Monarch genomic DNA purification kit.

The sequencing here drew on peripheral blood, taken about 5 months after surgery. The chain employs TRBV18 and TRBJ1-2, with the D gene not confidently named. This clonotype was sampled from a boy less than two years old with tuberous sclerosis and intractable seizures. The DNA sequence follows: TGTGCCAGCGACACCGGGGTTTCGGGCTACACCTTC. It specifies CASDTGVSGYTF.